This T cell receptor (beta chain) emerged from a study of cytomegalovirus exposure and HLA in healthy donors. Study conclusions and caveats: With later analysis, a missense DCLRE1C variant became linked to TCR beta V- and J-gene trimming.

Those who donated were healthy bone marrow donors. CDR3 size: 16 residues. Germline CDR1 is MNHEY and CDR2 is SMNVEV (reference sequence). The ends were cut back, 1 base at V and 3 bases at J, with 16 bases in the middle. Primers: 60 Vbeta forward and 13 Jbeta reverse. Some clones are missing from TCRdb's copy, which holds only in-frame ones; the method was immunoSEQ multiplex PCR. Here the sample table reports 100,000 to 150,000 clones. With respect to this clone: Its antigen is as yet unknown.

The sequence came from a man between 35 and 55 years old in good health and CMV-seronegative. Sequences were obtained from PBMCs. The J gene is TRBJ2-7, the V gene TRBV27; possibly TRBD1 for D (6 bases). In DNA form, the CDR3 reads TGTGCCAGCAGTTTATTAACAGGGAACGGCCTCTACGAGCAGTACTTC. Residues: CASSLLTGNGLYEQYF.